This TCR beta chain is drawn from a study of beta chain features in type 1 diabetes (dated by TCRdb to the late 2010s). For context, the study as a whole: No differences in mean age, gender distribution, total cell number or subset yield were found between patients and healthy donors. Across all samples, some 110,000,000 sorted cells were examined, and cell number per subset correlated strongly with RNA yield. The study compared TCRB repertoires of sorted circulating CD4+ T cell subsets between recently diagnosed type 1 diabetes patients and matched healthy donors. Naive and central memory subsets were obtained from all 30 or so donors, but regulatory and stem cell-like memory subsets were isolated from only 8 patients and roughly eight healthy donors. General findings and caveats noted by the study authors: Shorter templates might be favored by PCR, yet because patient and control samples were amplified and corrected together, any such skew would affect both groups equally. The naive, central memory and regulatory TCRB repertoires appeared to resemble one another more closely among patients than among healthy donors. Fewer insertions and more nucleotide deletions at VDJ recombination sites were observed in patients with type 1 diabetes, implying thymic rearrangement abnormalities. Because cDNA was sequenced instead of genomic DNA, activated cells with high expression could be over-represented, although the groups did not differ in activation or CD3 levels. Because small numbers of individuals were included in the HLA sub-analyses, any influence of HLA type on TCRB rearrangement was left unresolved. In all four CD4+ subsets, TCRB CDR3 length was moderately but significantly shorter in type 1 diabetes patients.

The entire isolated RNA was reverse transcribed using the High Capacity cDNA Reverse Transcription Kit, and thus expressed TCRB transcripts were sequenced. Naive, central memory and regulatory T cell samples underwent deep immunoSEQ sequencing, averaging about 3.5 million total reads per sample. After sorted cells were lysed in RLT buffer, RNA was extracted with DNase-treated RNeasy Micro or Mini kits, with the choice depending on cell number. Each cell subset was processed separately to prevent cross-contamination, with patient and healthy donor samples processed together. The immunoSEQ multiplex PCR was used to amplify TCRB sequences from cDNA, generating 87-bp fragments that spanned the CDR3 region. Amplicons were sequenced on the Illumina HiSeq platform. As for the authors' bioinformatics: Synthetic template baselines were used to correct PCR bias computationally, reads within Hamming distance 2 were collapsed, and singletons that could not be merged were discarded. Reads were aligned against IMGT so that V, D and J genes, CDR3 length and insertions or deletions at six rearrangement sites could be assigned. Within each subset, clonotype counts were normalized to the number of sorted cells before true diversity and Gini coefficients were calculated with the tcR R package. The overlap coefficient, calculated on TCRB nucleotide sequences, was used to measure repertoire sharing. Out-of-frame TCRB sequences from naive cells were analyzed as a proxy for the pre-selection repertoire. TCRdb limited this immuneACCESS table to in-frame rearrangements with V and J called. A share of clones is missing; checked studies link under half to unresolved V genes, and the rest is unexplained. V and J calls and clone size are given by that table; D and trimming were obtained from the DNA. Counted in this sample were 500,000 to 850,000 clones; about an eighth of them appeared once. Roughly 0.04% of the sample goes to the ten largest clones.

This clone turned up a few times. The antigen it recognizes is unknown. No base qualities exist here, and no much larger clone lies one base off it. Each donor gave one peripheral blood draw, averaging about 120 mL, which was collected into heparinised tubes. Naive, central memory, regulatory and stem cell-like memory CD4+ T cells were sorted on a BD FACSAria II using a panel including CD45RO, CCR7, CD25, CD127, CD95 and CD27. A purity above 95% was achieved for all sorted populations. PBMCs were separated immediately by Lymphoprep density gradient centrifugation and were stained directly, without being cultured. So that batch effects would be minimized, each experiment stained and sorted samples in pairs, pairing one healthy donor with one patient. CDR1 and CDR2 (KGHSH, LQKENI) derive from the germline V gene. Including the terminal cysteine and phenylalanine, the CDR3 comprises 14 residues. Of the read, only the CDR3 DNA is kept; its 42 bases are in frame from base 1. The germline V end is reduced by 2 bases and the J end by 10 bases; junction bases left unmatched: 6.

The source material was naive CD4+ T cells from blood. Reading the label with the study, this specimen's cell subset or site is: true naive CD4+ T cells. Here the chain combines TRBV18 and TRBJ1-1, and TRBD1 aligns with 11 junction nucleotides. The receptor's source is a man between 18 and 29 years old with type 1 diabetes. In nucleotides, the sequence is TGTGCCAGCTCACCAGCCGGACAGGGGGCGCGAGCTTTCTTT. Protein translation: CASSPAGQGARAFF.